The text below deals with one T cell receptor (beta chain). This sample stems from a study of blood T cell repertoires in COVID-19. Looking at the study overall: The United States, Italy and Spain provided the acute and convalescent COVID-19 samples.

Original data processing: Amplifying reference gene primers gave estimates of nucleated cell counts. Sequencing used immunoSEQ multiplex PCR; TCRdb keeps in-frame clones, though not all of them. The V and J calls and clone size are taken from that table; D and trimming were inferred from the DNA. The profile shows roughly 400,000 clones, approximately 90% of them singletons. The length of the CDR3 is 14 residues. V dropped 1 base and J dropped 2 bases, with 8 bases sitting between them. CDR1 and CDR2 (germline): SGHVS, FQNEAQ. The study recruited people aged about 18 to 95 years across 24 US areas. Donors in Cohort 3 counted as recovered after two negative PCRs, clearance, or symptom resolution.

Sequenced: PBMCs or T cells enriched from blood (not recorded which). The sequence derives from a man aged 25-45 years who had recovered from COVID-19. The chain employs TRBV7-8 and TRBJ1-1; D is undetermined. The CDR3: CASSLVQTNTEAFF. CDR3 sequence (DNA): TGTGCCAGCAGCTTAGTACAAACAAACACTGAAGCTTTCTTT.